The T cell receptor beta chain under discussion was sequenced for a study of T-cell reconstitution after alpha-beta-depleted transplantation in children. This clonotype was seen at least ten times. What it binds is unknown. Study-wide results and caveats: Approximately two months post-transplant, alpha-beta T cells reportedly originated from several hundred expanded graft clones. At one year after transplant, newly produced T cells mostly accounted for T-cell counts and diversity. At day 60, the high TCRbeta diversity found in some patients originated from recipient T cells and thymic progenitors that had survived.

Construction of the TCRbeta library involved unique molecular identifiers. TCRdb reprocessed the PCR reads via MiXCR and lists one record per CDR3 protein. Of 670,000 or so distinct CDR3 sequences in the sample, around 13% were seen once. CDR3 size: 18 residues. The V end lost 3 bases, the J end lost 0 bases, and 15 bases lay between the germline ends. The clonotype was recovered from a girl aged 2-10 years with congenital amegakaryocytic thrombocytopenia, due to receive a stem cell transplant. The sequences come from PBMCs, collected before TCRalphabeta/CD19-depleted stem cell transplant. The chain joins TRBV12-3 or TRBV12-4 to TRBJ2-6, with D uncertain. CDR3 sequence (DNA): TGTGCCAGCAGTTTTGTCAGTGCCGGAATCTCTGGGGCCAACGTCCTGACTTTC. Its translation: CASSFVSAGISGANVLTF.